The T cell receptor beta chain described here comes from a study of response to subunit inactivated influenza vaccine. There are 13 residues in the CDR3. The germline V gene has CDR1 ENHRY and CDR2 SYGVKD. V lost 6 bases to trimming and J lost 4 bases, with 9 bases between them. From the RT-PCR reads, TCRdb called clonotypes with MiXCR, one entry per CDR3 protein. The profile covers about 540,000 distinct CDR3 sequences, with under 30% appearing a single time and under 3.5% taken by the ten largest. In addition, the sample was reused for a study of T cells expressing NK-cell markers. That source adds: With UMIs, 5'RACE template switching was used to make TCR beta cDNA. Eight donors were sequenced, of whom seven were HCMV-seropositive, while the remaining one was HCMV-seronegative. These clonotypes additionally ranked first within the CD3+CD56-NKG2C+ fraction of a few donors. Expanded NKG2C+ T cell clones were not confirmed as HCMV-specific.

The TCR originated in a man aged 45 to 65 who received an inactivated influenza vaccine. This rearrangement joins TRBV10-3 to TRBJ2-2; D ambiguous. The sequences come from CD4+ T cells sorted from PBMCs, collected approximately 13 days after vaccination. In nucleotides, the CDR3 is TGTGCCATCAGCGGAAACCCCACCGGGGAGCTGTTTTTT. Protein sequence: CAISGNPTGELFF.